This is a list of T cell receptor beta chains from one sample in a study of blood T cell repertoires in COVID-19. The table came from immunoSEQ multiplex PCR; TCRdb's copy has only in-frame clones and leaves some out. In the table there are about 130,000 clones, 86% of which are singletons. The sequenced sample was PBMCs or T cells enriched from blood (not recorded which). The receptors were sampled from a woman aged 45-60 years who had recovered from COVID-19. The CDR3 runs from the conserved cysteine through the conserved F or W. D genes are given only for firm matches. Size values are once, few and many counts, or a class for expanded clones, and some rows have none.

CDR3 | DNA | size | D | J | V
CASSTTGNLLETQYF | TGTGCCAGCAGCACGACAGGGAATCTTCTAGAGACCCAGTACTTC | once | TRBD1 | TRBJ2-5 | TRBV9
CASSQSSRGNQPQHF | TGTGCCAGCAGCCAATCATCGCGGGGCAATCAGCCCCAGCATTTT | few | - | TRBJ1-5 | TRBV16
CASSPGGYSNQPQHF | TGTGCCAGCTCACCCGGGGGATATAGCAATCAGCCCCAGCATTTT | few | - | TRBJ1-5 | TRBV18
CASSTGGPADTQYF | TGTGCTAGCAGCACGGGGGGGCCAGCAGATACGCAGTATTTT | - | TRBD2 | TRBJ2-3 | TRBV7-7
CASRGGGLGYGYTF | TGTGCCAGCAGGGGAGGGGGGTTAGGATATGGCTACACCTTC | - | - | TRBJ1-2 | TRBV6-5
CASSPTPYEQYF | TGTGCCAGCAGTCCTACCCCCTACGAGCAGTACTTC | - | - | TRBJ2-7 | TRBV28
CASSLALRDRNYGYTF | TGTGCCAGCAGCTTGGCCCTCCGGGACAGGAACTATGGCTACACCTTC | - | TRBD1 | TRBJ1-2 | TRBV5-8
CASKPGRGRTGELFF | TGTGCCAGCAAACCCGGGCGGGGGCGCACCGGGGAGCTGTTTTTT | few | - | TRBJ2-2 | TRBV2
CASSQLRGRTEAFF | TGTGCCAGCAGCCAACTCAGGGGCAGGACTGAAGCTTTCTTT | - | - | TRBJ1-1 | TRBV3-1/TRBV3-2
CAWCTGGSGNTIYF | TGTGCCTGGTGTACAGGGGGCTCTGGAAACACCATATATTTT | - | TRBD1 | TRBJ1-3 | TRBV30
CASSLGLAGGQETQYF | TGTGCCAGCAGCTTGGGACTAGCGGGGGGCCAAGAGACCCAGTACTTC | once | TRBD2 | TRBJ2-5 | TRBV5-4
CASSESGVGSGNTIYF | TGTGCCAGCAGTGAGTCGGGAGTAGGCTCTGGAAACACCATATATTTT | - | - | TRBJ1-3 | TRBV25-1
CASSTHRPNQPQHF | TGTGCCAGCAGTACTCATCGCCCCAATCAGCCCCAGCATTTT | - | - | TRBJ1-5 | TRBV28
CATSSRPSGANVLTF | TGTGCCACCAGCAGTCGTCCCTCTGGGGCCAACGTCCTGACTTTC | - | - | TRBJ2-6 | TRBV15
CASGPGQGADTQYF | TGTGCTAGTGGTCCGGGACAGGGGGCAGATACGCAGTATTTT | - | TRBD1 | TRBJ2-3 | TRBV12-5
CASSLRNEKLFF | TGTGCCAGCAGCCTGCGTAATGAAAAACTGTTTTTT | - | - | TRBJ1-4 | TRBV7-2
CASSPNRDQPQHF | TGTGCCAGCAGCCCCAATCGGGATCAGCCCCAGCATTTT | - | - | TRBJ1-5 | TRBV7-8
CATSYGTEDGELFF | TGTGCCACGTCCTACGGGACAGAGGACGGGGAGCTGTTTTTT | - | TRBD1 | TRBJ2-2 | TRBV6-5
CASSQTSGLSYEQYF | TGTGCCAGCAGCCAGACTAGCGGCCTCTCCTACGAGCAGTACTTC | - | TRBD2 | TRBJ2-7 | TRBV4-2
CASRPPGTGLYGYTF | TGTGCCAGCAGACCGCCTGGGACAGGGCTCTATGGCTACACCTTC | - | TRBD1 | TRBJ1-2 | TRBV6-5
CASSLAVTGKRSTDTQYF | TGTGCCAGCAGCTTGGCAGTGACAGGGAAGCGGAGCACAGATACGCAGTATTTT | - | TRBD1 | TRBJ2-3 | TRBV5-5
CASSLYRGEEKLFF | TGTGCCAGCAGCTTATACAGGGGGGAGGAAAAACTGTTTTTT | - | TRBD1 | TRBJ1-4 | TRBV13
CASSLATSGDTQYF | TGCGCCAGCAGCTTGGCGACAAGCGGAGATACGCAGTATTTT | - | - | TRBJ2-3 | TRBV5-1
CASSELRTQGQYF | TGTGCCAGCAGTGAGCTGAGGACGCAGGGGCAGTACTTC | once | - | TRBJ2-7 | TRBV2
CASSSWDSFYEQYF | TGTGCCAGCAGTTCCTGGGACAGCTTCTACGAGCAGTACTTC | - | TRBD1 | TRBJ2-7 | TRBV27
CASSDGQVDYGYTF | TGTGCCAGCAGCGACGGACAGGTGGACTATGGCTACACCTTC | few | TRBD1 | TRBJ1-2 | TRBV9
CASSYSLLDNEQFF | TGTGCCAGCAGTTACTCCCTTCTTGACAATGAGCAGTTCTTC | - | - | TRBJ2-1 | TRBV6-5
CASSQESADGNTIYF | TGTGCCAGCAGCCAAGAGTCAGCGGACGGAAACACCATATATTTT | - | - | TRBJ1-3 | TRBV3-1/TRBV3-2
CASSERWERNSPLHF | TGTGCCAGCAGCGAAAGATGGGAGAGAAATTCACCCCTCCACTTT | once | - | TRBJ1-6 | TRBV3-1/TRBV3-2
CASSEYVGPGANVLTF | TGTGCCAGCAGTGAATACGTGGGGCCGGGGGCCAACGTCCTGACTTTC | once | - | TRBJ2-6 | TRBV2
CAISESSQVYEQYF | TGTGCCATCAGTGAGTCGAGTCAGGTTTACGAGCAGTACTTC | - | - | TRBJ2-7 | TRBV10-3
CASSIAHPGDTEAFF | TGTGCCAGTAGTATAGCACATCCGGGGGACACTGAAGCTTTCTTT | - | - | TRBJ1-1 | TRBV19
CAWSDRFGYGYTF | TGTGCCTGGAGCGACAGGTTCGGCTATGGCTACACCTTC | - | - | TRBJ1-2 | TRBV30
CASSYSSWTGVYNSPLHF | TGTGCCAGCAGTTACTCGTCATGGACAGGGGTTTATAATTCACCCCTCCACTTT | - | TRBD1 | TRBJ1-6 | TRBV6-2/TRBV6-3
CAISQRGSGGSTYNEQFF | TGTGCCATCAGCCAGAGAGGAAGCGGGGGGTCAACCTACAATGAGCAGTTCTTC | - | TRBD2 | TRBJ2-1 | TRBV10-3